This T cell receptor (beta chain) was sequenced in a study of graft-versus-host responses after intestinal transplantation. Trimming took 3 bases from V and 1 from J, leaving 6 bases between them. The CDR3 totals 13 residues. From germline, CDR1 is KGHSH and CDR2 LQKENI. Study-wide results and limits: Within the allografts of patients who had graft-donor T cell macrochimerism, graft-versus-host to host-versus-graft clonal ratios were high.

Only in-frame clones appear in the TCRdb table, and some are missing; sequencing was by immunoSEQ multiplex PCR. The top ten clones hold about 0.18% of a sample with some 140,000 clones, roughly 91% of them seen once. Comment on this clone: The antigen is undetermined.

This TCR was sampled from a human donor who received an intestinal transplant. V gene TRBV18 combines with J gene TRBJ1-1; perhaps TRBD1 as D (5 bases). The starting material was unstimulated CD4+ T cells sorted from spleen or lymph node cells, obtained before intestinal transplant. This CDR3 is CASSPTANTEAFF. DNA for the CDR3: TGTGCCAGCTCACCGACAGCGAACACTGAAGCTTTCTTT.